Listed below are T cell receptor beta chains from one sample, sequenced in a study of beta chain features in type 1 diabetes. TCRdb's copy holds only in-frame clones and misses some; the assay was immunoSEQ multiplex PCR. The repertoire holds hundreds of thousands of clones, 7.5% to 9% seen once, with roughly 0.44% in the top ten. Material for sequencing was central memory CD4+ T cells from blood. These receptors all stem from a woman aged 18-30 years in good health. Each CDR3 is given with its conserved first and last residue.

v_call: TRBV2; j_call: TRBJ2-5; cdr3_aa: CASTAGRAETQYF
v_call: TRBV2; j_call: TRBJ2-3; cdr3_aa: CASSVASGLQTDTQYF
v_call: TRBV18; j_call: TRBJ1-5; cdr3_aa: CASSPGGNQPQHF
v_call: TRBV2; j_call: TRBJ1-2; cdr3_aa: CASTPDSGVGGYTF
v_call: TRBV7-9; j_call: TRBJ1-1; cdr3_aa: CASSSGHSSPTTEAFF
v_call: TRBV7-6; j_call: TRBJ2-3; cdr3_aa: CASSGDLGRNTQYF
v_call: TRBV5-1; j_call: TRBJ2-3; cdr3_aa: CASSLDGREDTQYF
v_call: TRBV28; j_call: TRBJ2-7; cdr3_aa: CASSYPPAGQSYEQYF
v_call: TRBV6-5; j_call: TRBJ2-3; cdr3_aa: CASSYIVGTQYF
v_call: TRBV28; j_call: TRBJ2-3; cdr3_aa: CASSGATRLSWAQYF
v_call: TRBV10-2; j_call: TRBJ2-5; cdr3_aa: CASRGLAGVGETQYF
v_call: TRBV29-1; j_call: TRBJ2-3; cdr3_aa: CSVSGGRTDTQYF
v_call: TRBV29-1; j_call: TRBJ1-3; cdr3_aa: CSVAGQDEDLSGNTIYF
v_call: TRBV7-9; j_call: TRBJ2-3; cdr3_aa: CASSLLWDDTQYF
v_call: TRBV18; j_call: TRBJ1-5; cdr3_aa: CASSLTGQGSGQPQHF
v_call: TRBV25-1; j_call: TRBJ1-5; cdr3_aa: CASSEGGMGQPQHF
v_call: TRBV18; j_call: TRBJ2-7; cdr3_aa: CASSPPAGLAGVGYEQYF
v_call: TRBV5-4; j_call: TRBJ2-3; cdr3_aa: CASSLGFGTDTQYF
v_call: TRBV7-2; j_call: TRBJ2-7; cdr3_aa: CASREERSATLAYEQYF
v_call: TRBV10-3; j_call: TRBJ2-1; cdr3_aa: CAISQNSGSQNEQFF
v_call: TRBV21-1; j_call: TRBJ2-7; cdr3_aa: CASSPGTSDEQYF
v_call: TRBV7-6; j_call: TRBJ2-6; cdr3_aa: CASSPTGGAGANVLTF
v_call: TRBV28; j_call: TRBJ1-2; cdr3_aa: CASSLIRLDGYTF
v_call: TRBV10-3; j_call: TRBJ2-7; cdr3_aa: CAISDPTKTAPYEQYF
v_call: TRBV9; j_call: TRBJ2-3; cdr3_aa: CASSAQTTSDTQYF
v_call: TRBV28; j_call: TRBJ1-1; cdr3_aa: CASIHWGSDTEAFF
v_call: TRBV6-5; j_call: TRBJ2-5; cdr3_aa: CASRLALAAETQYF
v_call: TRBV29-1; j_call: TRBJ2-1; cdr3_aa: CSVSGTYNEQFF
v_call: TRBV28; j_call: TRBJ1-2; cdr3_aa: CASRTGGVYGYTF
v_call: TRBV9; j_call: TRBJ2-3; cdr3_aa: CASTQGALAATDTQYF
v_call: TRBV18; j_call: TRBJ2-7; cdr3_aa: CASSPPNLPGYEQYF
v_call: TRBV5-1; j_call: TRBJ2-7; cdr3_aa: CASSWTSGEPYEQYF
v_call: TRBV11-1; j_call: TRBJ1-2; cdr3_aa: CASSSRWDGNGYTF
v_call: TRBV20-1; j_call: TRBJ2-7; cdr3_aa: CSAKTTYEQYF
v_call: TRBV6-5; j_call: TRBJ2-7; cdr3_aa: CASSPRGTYEQYF
v_call: TRBV7-2; j_call: TRBJ1-2; cdr3_aa: CASSFQGYGYTF
v_call: TRBV14; j_call: TRBJ2-5; cdr3_aa: CASSLTTQYF
v_call: TRBV6-6; j_call: TRBJ1-2; cdr3_aa: CASSSMDPGLSYGYTF
v_call: TRBV6-5; j_call: TRBJ2-1; cdr3_aa: CATKRAGKPYNEQFF
v_call: TRBV29-1; j_call: TRBJ2-2; cdr3_aa: CSVARGGELFF
v_call: TRBV28; j_call: TRBJ1-4; cdr3_aa: CASTSPPGQINEKLFF
v_call: TRBV2; j_call: TRBJ2-1; cdr3_aa: CASGSLAANNEQFF
v_call: TRBV2; j_call: TRBJ1-2; cdr3_aa: CASSPSGITPIYGYTF
v_call: TRBV28; j_call: TRBJ2-6; cdr3_aa: CASCVTGSGANVLTF
v_call: TRBV7-2; j_call: TRBJ2-1; cdr3_aa: CASSLSRQNNEQFF
v_call: TRBV6-4; j_call: TRBJ2-7; cdr3_aa: CASSEIQGSEQYF
v_call: TRBV14; j_call: TRBJ2-2; cdr3_aa: CASSDYGANTGELFF
v_call: TRBV5-4; j_call: TRBJ2-5; cdr3_aa: CASSSGGGSETQYF
v_call: TRBV27; j_call: TRBJ2-6; cdr3_aa: CASSWRRGGPGANVLTF